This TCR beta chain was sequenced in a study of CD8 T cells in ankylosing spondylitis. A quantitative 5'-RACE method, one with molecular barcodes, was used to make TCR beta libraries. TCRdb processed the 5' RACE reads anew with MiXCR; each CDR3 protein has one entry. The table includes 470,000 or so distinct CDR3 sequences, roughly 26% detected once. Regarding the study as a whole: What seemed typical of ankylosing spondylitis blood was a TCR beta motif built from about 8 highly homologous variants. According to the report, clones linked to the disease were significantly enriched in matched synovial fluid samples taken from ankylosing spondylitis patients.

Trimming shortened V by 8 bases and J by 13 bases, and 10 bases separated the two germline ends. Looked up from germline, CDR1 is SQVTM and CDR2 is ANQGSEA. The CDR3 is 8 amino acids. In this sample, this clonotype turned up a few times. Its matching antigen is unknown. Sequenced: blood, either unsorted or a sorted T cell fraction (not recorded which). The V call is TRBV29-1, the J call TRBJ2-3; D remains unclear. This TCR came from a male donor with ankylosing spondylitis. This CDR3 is CSTEGKYF. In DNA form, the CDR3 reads TGCAGCACGGAAGGGAAGTATTTT.